These 6 T cell receptor beta chains share one sample of origin, sequenced in a study of T cells in Graves' hyperthyroidism and ophthalmopathy. There were TCR beta CDR3 regions amplified from RNA transcripts. Using the HTBI primer set, a first-round RT-PCR was run on the TCR CDR3. A single record per CDR3 protein comes from TCRdb applying MiXCR to the multiplex PCR reads. The sample carries 400,000 to 600,000 distinct CDR3 sequences, less than 25% recorded once. Sequenced material: blood. The source of these receptors is a man younger than 35 with Graves' hyperthyroidism.

This clonotype came up many times. V is TRBV12-3 or TRBV12-4 and J is TRBJ1-1; D call uncertain. The V end was cut by 1 base, the J end by 4 bases, with 7 bases between. This CDR3 has 13 amino acids. CDR3 protein: CASSLDQATEAFF. The CDR3 DNA is TGTGCCAGCAGTTTAGATCAGGCCACTGAAGCTTTCTTT.

This clonotype was detected many times. V usage is TRBV6-1 and J usage is TRBJ2-2; D not resolved. In germline, CDR1 is MNHNS, CDR2 SASEGT. The V and J ends lost 2 bases and 3 bases respectively, with 7 bases between them. The length of the CDR3 is 14 residues. The CDR3 sequence is CASSESMDTGELFF. The CDR3 bases are TGTGCCAGCAGTGAATCCATGGACACCGGGGAGCTGTTTTTT.

This clonotype was counted ten times or more. The chain recombines TRBV28 with TRBJ1-1; 7 bases fit TRBD1. V lost 7 bases to trimming and J lost 5 bases; unmatched junction nucleotides: 13. CDR1 and CDR2 (germline): MDHEN, SYDVKM. The length of the CDR3 is 15 residues. CDR3 sequence: CASNIPGGRGTEAFF. For the CDR3, the DNA is TGTGCCAGCAACATACCCGGTGGCAGGGGGACTGAAGCTTTCTTT. Complete variable domain (other parts from reference TRBV28 and TRBJ1-1): DVKVTQSSRYLVKRTGEKVFLECVQDMDHENMFWYRQDPGLGLRLIYFSYDVKMKEKGDIPEGYSVSREKKERFSLILESASTNQTSMYLCASNIPGGRGTEAFFGQGTRLTVV.

This clonotype showed up just a few times. The chain links TRBV6-8 to TRBJ1-1; tentative D call: TRBD1 (5 bases). With 2 bases removed from V and 6 bases from J, the gap between germline ends came to 19 bases. The CDR3 is 16 residues long. Germline V gene data show CDR1 as MNHGY and CDR2 as SAAAGT. CDR3 nucleotides: TGTGCCAGCAGTTACAAAGATCGGGGGGGAAGCTCTGAAGCTTTCTTT. Protein: CASSYKDRGGSSEAFF.

The table lists this clonotype with many counts. The rearrangement links TRBV6-2 or TRBV6-3 to TRBJ2-7, with TRBD1 matching 11 bases. CDR1 and CDR2 (germline): MNHEY, SVGEGT. The trim removed 2 bases at V and 6 bases at J, leaving 9 bases unmatched. CDR3 length: 16 residues. CDR3: CASSYRRTGGPSEQYF. CDR3 DNA: TGTGCCAGCAGTTACCGCCGGACAGGGGGCCCCTCCGAGCAGTACTTC.

To note about this clonotype: Since a much larger clone is just one base distant, this may be a read error. Without the conserved terminal phenylalanine or tryptophan, this CDR3 likely stems from a read error. The chain joins TRBV19 to TRBJ1-6; the D gene is possibly TRBD1 (5 bases). The V gene's germline CDR1 is LNHDA and CDR2 SQIVND (reference sequence). The length of the CDR3 is 15 residues. V was shortened by 9 bases and J by 6 bases, with 18 bases between the two germline ends. Here the CDR3 reads CASQTVLSSNSPLHL. CDR3 in DNA: TGTGCCAGCCAGACAGTGCTGTCGAGTAATTCACCCCTCCACCTT.